The clone carrying this T cell receptor (beta chain) was counted only a few times. What it binds is unknown. This record belongs to a study of Graves' ophthalmopathy and Graves' hyperthyroidism. From RNA, the CDR3 regions of TCR beta chains were amplified and sequenced. After a first-round RT-PCR with HTBI primers, a second-round multiplex PCR was run. MiXCR was run by TCRdb on the multiplex PCR reads, yielding one entry per CDR3 protein. The sample has about 700,000 distinct CDR3 sequences, roughly two fifths seen once. Study-level points and caveats: A 13-signature model separated ophthalmopathy from stable hyperthyroidism, approximately 87% sensitivity, around 79% specificity. Its predictions of ophthalmopathy progression gave the model over 65% sensitivity and roughly 72% specificity. The majority of expanded thyroid clonotypes above 0.001 frequency also occurred in blood.

V lost 3 bases to trimming and J lost 5 bases; unmatched junction nucleotides: 20. CDR1 is SGHRS, CDR2 YFSETQ, per germline. CDR3 length: 19 residues. Sampling 10 ml of fresh peripheral blood provided the PBMCs. The receptor's source is an adult man with Graves' ophthalmopathy. This chain uses TRBV5-1 with TRBJ1-2, with 9 bases fitting TRBD1. The sample comprised peripheral blood. The CDR3 here is CASSYTGGFLEGVLYGYTF. In DNA form, the CDR3 reads TGCGCCAGCAGCTATACAGGGGGCTTCTTGGAAGGTGTCTTGTATGGCTACACCTTC.